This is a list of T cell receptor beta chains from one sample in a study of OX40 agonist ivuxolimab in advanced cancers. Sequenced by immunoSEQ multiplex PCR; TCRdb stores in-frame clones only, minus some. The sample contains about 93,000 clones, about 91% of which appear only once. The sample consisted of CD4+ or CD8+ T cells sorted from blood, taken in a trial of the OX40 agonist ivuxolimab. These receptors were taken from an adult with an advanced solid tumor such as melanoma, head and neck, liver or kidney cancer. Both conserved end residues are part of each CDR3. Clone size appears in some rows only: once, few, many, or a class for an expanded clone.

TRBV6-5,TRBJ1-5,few,CASSNDRGQPQHF
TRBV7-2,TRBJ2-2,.,CASSLALRNTGELFF
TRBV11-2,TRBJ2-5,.,CASSPARALHDKETQYF
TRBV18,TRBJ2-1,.,CASSPLIGSDNEQFF
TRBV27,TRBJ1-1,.,CASSQRTGEVNTEAFF
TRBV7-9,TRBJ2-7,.,CASSPGQASEQYF
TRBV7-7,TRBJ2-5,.,CASSQTALETQYF
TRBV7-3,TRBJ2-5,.,CASSSGLSSGQETQYF
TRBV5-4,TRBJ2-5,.,CASSGGDYRGQETQYF
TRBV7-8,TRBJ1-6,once,CASSATAGFINSPLHF
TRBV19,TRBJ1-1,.,CASSIVKGGEAFF
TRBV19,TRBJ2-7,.,CASSATGTSREQYF
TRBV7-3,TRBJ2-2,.,CASSLGFRSGELFF
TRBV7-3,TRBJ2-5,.,CASSSGQLQETQYF
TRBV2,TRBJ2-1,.,CASSRGTSSYNEQFF
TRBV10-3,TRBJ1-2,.,CAISEEGEYGYTF
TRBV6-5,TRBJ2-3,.,CASSSRADTQYF
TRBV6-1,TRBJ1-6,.,CASSEALRGPGGNSPLHF
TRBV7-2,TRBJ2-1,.,CASTLAPQGRYNEQFF
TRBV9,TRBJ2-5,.,CASSGTGFGQETQYF
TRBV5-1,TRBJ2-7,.,CASSFKEDRDSYEQYF
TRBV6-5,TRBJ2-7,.,CASSRTSGSPYEQYF
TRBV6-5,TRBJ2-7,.,CASSNTRYEQYF
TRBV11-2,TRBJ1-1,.,CASSPFRDTEAFF
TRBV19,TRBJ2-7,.,CASTLTGGSYEQYF
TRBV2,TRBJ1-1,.,CASSDLPETNTEAFF
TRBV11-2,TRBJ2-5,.,CASSLRLAGGWETQYF
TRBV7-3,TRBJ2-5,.,CASSITGGEETQYF
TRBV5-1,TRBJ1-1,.,CASSFKQENTEAFF
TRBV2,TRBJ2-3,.,CASSYGGGKDTQYF
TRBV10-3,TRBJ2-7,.,CAISEPPGIYEQYF
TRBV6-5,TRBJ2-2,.,CASKGLRAITGELFF
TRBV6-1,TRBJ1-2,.,CASSLDSYGYTF
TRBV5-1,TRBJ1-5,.,CASSRGQGDQPQHF
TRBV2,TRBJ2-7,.,CASSERDSPRRLSEQYF
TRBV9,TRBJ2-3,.,CASSVGPGGTDTQYF
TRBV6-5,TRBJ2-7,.,CASSALTGKEQYF
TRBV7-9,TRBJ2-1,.,CASSLVANNEQFF
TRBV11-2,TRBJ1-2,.,CASSLVQGNYGYTF
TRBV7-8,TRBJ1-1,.,CASSLAPVESTEAFF
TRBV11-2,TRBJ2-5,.,CASSSLGGRGPGETQYF
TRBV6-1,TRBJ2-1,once,CASKETSGRGEQFF
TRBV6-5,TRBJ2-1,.,CASSYTSGSGYNEQFF
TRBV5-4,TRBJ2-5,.,CASSSGLRTQYF
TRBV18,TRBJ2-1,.,CASSPPGHEQFF
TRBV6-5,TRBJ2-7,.,CAISEDRGGYEQYF
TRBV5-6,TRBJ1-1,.,CASRRTGGTEAFF
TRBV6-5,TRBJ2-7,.,CASSYLRTSGRVGQYF
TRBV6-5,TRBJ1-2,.,CASRRDRGPGGYTF